One sample yielded the 17 T cell receptor beta chains listed below, sequenced in a study of T cells in Graves' hyperthyroidism and ophthalmopathy. There were TCR beta CDR3 regions amplified from RNA transcripts. First-round RT-PCR with HTBI primers amplified the TCR CDR3 region. TCRdb fed the multiplex PCR reads into MiXCR, producing one record per CDR3 protein. The sample has 500,000 to 550,000 distinct CDR3 sequences; less than 25% are singletons. The sequencing input was blood. All receptors come from a man aged 18 to 30 with Graves' hyperthyroidism.

In this sample, this clonotype turned up many times. The rearrangement links TRBV2 to TRBJ1-1; a weak D match, TRBD1 (6 bases). There are 14 residues in the CDR3. Germline V gives CDR1 SNHLY, CDR2 FYNNEI. Trimming took off 1 base at V and 4 bases at J, with 10 bases between the two ends. The CDR3 loop reads CASSEEGGVTEAFF. The CDR3 DNA reads TGTGCCAGCAGTGAAGAGGGGGGAGTCACTGAAGCTTTCTTT.

The rearrangement uses TRBV5-1 and TRBJ2-7, with a possible D match to TRBD2 (5 bases). Trimming pared 8 bases from V and 4 bases from J, leaving 22 bases between. This CDR3 has 15 amino acids. Looked up from germline, CDR1 is SGHRS and CDR2 is YFSETQ. The CDR3: CASKLGDLSGYEQYF. The CDR3 DNA follows: TGCGCCAGTAAGCTTGGGGATTTGAGCGGATACGAGCAGTACTTC.

The gene calls are TRBV4-1 and TRBJ2-7; 7 nucleotides match TRBD1. Germline CDR1 and CDR2: MGHRA and YSYEKL. The CDR3 sequence is 13 residues long. Germline trimming cut 5 bases from V and 3 bases from J; bases unmatched to any gene: 4. The CDR3 protein is CASSGQENYEQYF. DNA of the CDR3: TGCGCCAGCAGCGGACAGGAAAACTACGAGCAGTACTTC.

The sample holds many counts of this clonotype. The chain uses TRBV5-1 and TRBJ1-1; unclear D gene. The V and J ends lost 0 bases and 0 bases respectively, with 12 bases between them. The CDR3 is 16 amino acids. Germline-derived CDR1 and CDR2 are SGHRS and YFSETQ. The CDR3 nucleotides read TGCGCCAGCAGCTTGGTAGGCGGTACCATGAACACTGAAGCTTTCTTT. It encodes CASSLVGGTMNTEAFF.

This clonotype was seen many times. The V gene is TRBV11-2, the J gene TRBJ2-7; TRBD2 matches 10 bases. V trimming: 2 bases; J trimming: 7 bases; junction bases outside the gene matches: 5. Germline V gene lookup returns CDR1 SGHAT and CDR2 FQNNGV. The CDR3 covers 14 residues. The CDR3 DNA is TGTGCCAGCAGCTTACGAGAAGCGGGGGGGGAGCAGTACTTC. As protein: CASSLREAGGEQYF. The whole variable domain, filled in from reference TRBV11-2 and TRBJ2-7, reads EAGVAQSPRYKIIEKRQSVAFWCNPISGHATLYWYQQILGQGPKLLIQFQNNGVVDDSQLPKDRFSAERLKGVDSTLKIQPAKLEDSAVYLCASSLREAGGEQYFGPGTRLTVT.

This clonotype was seen a few times. This chain connects TRBV11-3 to TRBJ1-2; TRBD1 matches at 7 bases. The CDR3 length is 15 residues. The germline V gene encodes CDR1 SGHNT and CDR2 YENEEA. Germline trimming cut 2 bases from V and 4 bases from J; bases unmatched to any gene: 7. Written as DNA, the CDR3 is TGTGCCAGCAGCTTACAAACGGGGGACAGCTATGGCTACACCTTC. It yields the protein CASSLQTGDSYGYTF.

Only a few counts were recorded for this clonotype. The V call is TRBV18, the J call TRBJ2-7, with 8 bases lining up with TRBD2. The V gene end was trimmed by 2 bases and the J gene end by 0 bases; junction bases not matched to a gene: 3. The germline gives CDR1 KGHSH, CDR2 LQKENI. The CDR3 runs 15 residues. The CDR3: CASSPIAGHSYEQYF. CDR3 bases: TGTGCCAGCTCACCAATAGCGGGGCACTCCTACGAGCAGTACTTC.

This clonotype was seen a few times. The chain uses TRBV6-1 and TRBJ2-7; a weak D match, TRBD2 (5 bases). V was trimmed by 0 bases and J by 2 bases, leaving 11 bases between them. Germline lookup yields CDR1 MNHNS and CDR2 SASEGT. The CDR3 runs to 15 residues. CDR3 residues: CASSEASGLTYEQYF. The CDR3 nucleotides are TGTGCCAGCAGTGAAGCGAGCGGACTTACCTACGAGCAGTACTTC.

This clonotype has ten or more counts. V and J are TRBV27 and TRBJ1-1; no reliable D call. Germline lookup yields CDR1 MNHEY and CDR2 SMNVEV (reference sequence). The CDR3 contains 14 residues. V lost 3 bases and J 2 bases, leaving 10 bases between the germline ends. The CDR3 nucleotides read TGTGCCAGCAGTTTCAACGGCAAAAACACTGAAGCTTTCTTT. Its protein product is CASSFNGKNTEAFF.

The chain uses TRBV6-5 and TRBJ2-7; TRBD1 aligns across 7 bases. CDR3 size: 16 residues. The ends lost 6 bases at V and 2 bases at J; junction bases unmatched: 13. Per the germline V gene, CDR1 is MNHEY and CDR2 is SVGAGI. CDR3 in DNA: TGTGCCAGCAGCTTACTAACACAGGGGAACCCCTACGAGCAGTACTTC. Translation gives CASSLLTQGNPYEQYF.

Regarding this clonotype: This sequence may be a read error, since a much larger clone differs from it by one base. The chain combines TRBV7-9 with TRBJ1-1; TRBD1 aligns across 8 bases. CDR3 length equals 15 residues. Germline V gene sequence: CDR1 SEHNR, CDR2 FQNEAQ (reference sequence). CDR3: CASSRRDRWNTDAFF. CDR3 coding DNA: TGTGCCAGCAGCCGCCGGGACAGGTGGAACACTGATGCTTTCTTT. Supplemented by reference TRBV7-9 and TRBJ1-1, the full variable domain reads DTGVSQNPRHKITKRGQNVTFRCDPISEHNRLYWYRQTLGQGPEFLTYFQNEAQLEKSRLLSDRFSAERPKGSFSTLEIQRTEQGDSAMYLCASSRRDRWNTDAFFGQGTRLTVV.

This chain uses TRBV6-1 with TRBJ1-2; 9 bases align to TRBD1. This CDR3 is 14 amino acids long. CDR1 and CDR2 from the germline V gene are MNHNS and SASEGT. V lost 4 bases and J lost 4; bases outside the gene matches: 4. CDR3 region: CASSAWTGVYGYTF. DNA of the CDR3: TGTGCCAGCAGTGCTTGGACAGGGGTCTATGGCTACACCTTC.

The sample holds many counts of this clonotype. An end of the junction differs from the germline gene, which may be a read error. The CDR3 DNA follows: TGTGCCAGCAGTGAAAAGGGCCGGACGGCCGTCTTC. Translated, it gives CASSEKGRTAVF. V is TRBV6-1 and J is TRBJ1-2; D is undetermined. CDR1 and CDR2 (germline): MNHNS, SASEGT. This CDR3 region has 12 residues.

This clonotype was detected a few times. Lacking the conserved final phenylalanine or tryptophan, this CDR3 likely reflects a read error. The chain is built from TRBV6-5 and TRBJ2-7; D perhaps matches TRBD1 (6 bases). V shed 4 bases and J shed 0 bases, with 13 bases lying between them. The CDR3 runs 15 residues. Germline CDR1 and CDR2: MNHEY and SVGAGI. CDR3 sequence: CASSSRRGSSYEQYY. The CDR3 bases are TGTGCCAGCAGTTCCCGTAGGGGGAGCTCCTACGAGCAGTACTAC.

This clonotype was detected a few times. V is TRBV4-2 and J is TRBJ1-5; D not certain. V lost 4 bases and J lost 6, with 10 bases in between. This CDR3 comprises 13 residues. Germline CDR1 and CDR2: LGHNA and YNFKEQ. CDR3 DNA sequence: TGTGCCAGCAGCCCAAACCGCGGTCAGCCCCAGCATTTT. Protein sequence: CASSPNRGQPQHF.

A few counts support this clonotype. The chain links TRBV24-1 to TRBJ2-7; 11 bases fit TRBD1. The CDR3 has 15 amino acids. Trimming took 4 bases from V and 7 from J; bases not matched to a gene: 8. The germline V gene encodes CDR1 KGHDR and CDR2 SFDVKD. The CDR3 coding sequence is TGTGCCACCAGTGACCCCGGGACAGGGGGAGAGGAGCAGTACTTC. Its protein product is CATSDPGTGGEEQYF.

This clonotype showed up many times. Sequence at one end of the junction differs from germline and may be a read error. CDR3 loop: CASSHREEVRCF. CDR3 in DNA: TGTGCCAGCAGCCACAGAGAGGAAGTAAGATGCTTC. V and J are TRBV6-2 or TRBV6-3 and TRBJ2-7, with unresolved D. Germline V gene data show CDR1 as MNHEY and CDR2 as SVGEGT. The length of the CDR3 is 12 residues.